A single sample gave rise to the 20 T cell receptor beta chains below, sequenced in a study of siplizumab effects on memory and regulatory T cells. Here immunoSEQ multiplex PCR was the method, and the copy in TCRdb shows in-frame clones only, minus some. The table has more than 95,000 clones, 93% seen once. The source material was Tregs sorted from blood. Receptor source: a human donor in good health.

The chain recombines TRBV2 with TRBJ2-6, with D unresolved. CDR1 and CDR2 (germline): SNHLY, FYNNEI. Trimming took 8 bases from V and 0 from J, leaving 5 bases between them. The CDR3 is made up of 13 amino acids. The CDR3 is CASSNSGANVLTF. In DNA, the CDR3 is TGTGCCAGCTCAAACTCTGGGGCCAACGTCCTGACTTTC. Looking up the rest from reference TRBV2 and TRBJ2-6 gives the full variable domain: EPEVTQTPSHQVTQMGQEVILRCVPISNHLYFYWYRQILGQKVEFLVSFYNNEISEKSEIFDDQFSVERPDGSNFTLKIRSTKLEDSAMYFCASSNSGANVLTFGAGSRLTVL.

V and J are TRBV27 and TRBJ1-2, with 8 bases that match TRBD1. Germline CDR1 is MNHEY and CDR2 is SMNVEV (reference sequence). With V trimmed by 6 bases and J by 2 bases, 8 bases remained unmatched. This CDR3 is built from 15 residues. CDR3 protein: CASRMTGALNYGYTF. The CDR3 region has the DNA TGTGCCAGCAGGATGACAGGGGCCCTCAACTATGGCTACACCTTC.

The chain combines TRBV30 with TRBJ1-6; D remains ambiguous. V dropped 0 bases and J dropped 7 bases, with 10 bases sitting between them. There are 14 residues in the CDR3. CDR1 GTSNPN and CDR2 SVGIG come from the germline V gene (reference sequence). The CDR3 sequence is CAWSVRAVNSPLHF. In nucleotides, the CDR3 is TGTGCCTGGAGTGTAAGGGCGGTCAATTCACCCCTCCACTTT.

There are a few counts of this clone. Other DNA sequences in the sample encode the same CDR3. The V call is TRBV30, the J call TRBJ1-1; D call uncertain. V lost 2 bases to trimming and J lost 0 bases, with 7 bases between them. The CDR3 consists of 13 residues. CDR1 and CDR2 (germline): GTSNPN, SVGIG (reference sequence). DNA for the CDR3: TGTGCCTGGAGTCGGACGGTGAACACTGAAGCTTTCTTT. Amino acids: CAWSRTVNTEAFF.

To note about this clone: At the DNA level, this CDR3 is encoded by other sequences in the same sample as well. The V and J genes are TRBV19 and TRBJ2-7, with 7 nucleotides matching TRBD1. This CDR3 spans 13 amino acids. V lost 5 bases to trimming and J lost 4 bases; unmatched junction nucleotides: 5. Germline-derived CDR1 and CDR2 are LNHDA and SQIVND (reference sequence). Here the CDR3 reads CASSLTGAYEQYF. In DNA form, the CDR3 reads TGTGCCAGTAGTCTAACAGGGGCTTACGAGCAGTACTTC.

In its sample, this clone was seen once. This chain connects TRBV7-2 to TRBJ2-2; no reliable D call. This CDR3 has 15 residues. Trimming took off 2 bases at V and 1 base at J, with 8 bases between the two ends. Germline V CDR1 and CDR2: SGHTA, FQGNSA. The CDR3, as DNA: TGTGCCAGCAGCTTATTTAAAGGGAACACCGGGGAGCTGTTTTTT. Protein: CASSLFKGNTGELFF.

The gene calls are TRBV10-3 and TRBJ1-3; D not resolved. The germline CDR1 and CDR2 sequences are ENHRY and SYGVKD. V lost 2 bases and J lost 5, with 4 bases in between. This CDR3 has 12 residues. The CDR3 nucleotides are TGTGCCATCAGTGAGAACCGAAACACCATATATTTT. Protein: CAISENRNTIYF.

The chain is built from TRBV5-6 and TRBJ1-2, with TRBD1 identical over 8 bases. V was clipped by 2 bases and J by 0 bases; unmatched bases: 6. The CDR3 covers 16 residues. CDR1 and CDR2 from the germline V gene are SGHDT and YYEEEE. CDR3 bases: TGTGCCAGCAGCTTCTGGGGGACAGGAGCTAACTATGGCTACACCTTC. It codes for CASSFWGTGANYGYTF.

The gene calls are TRBV7-6 and TRBJ1-5; possible D gene TRBD1, 6 bases. Germline assignment: CDR1 SGHVS and CDR2 FNYEAQ. The length of the CDR3 is 14 residues. Trimming left V 4 bases short and J 7 bases short, with 14 bases between. The CDR3 region has the DNA TGTGCCAGCAGCTCCAGACCAGGGGAACAGCCCCAGCATTTT. Translation gives CASSSRPGEQPQHF. Together with reference TRBV7-6 and TRBJ1-5, the CDR3 gives the full variable domain: GAGVSQSPRYKVTKRGQDVALRCDPISGHVSLYWYRQALGQGPEFLTYFNYEAQQDKSGLPNDRFSAERPEGSISTLTIQRTEQRDSAMYRCASSSRPGEQPQHFGDGTRLSIL.

This clone is a singleton in its sample. This rearrangement joins TRBV6-5 to TRBJ1-1; TRBD1 might be the D (5 bases). The length of the CDR3 is 16 residues. Deletions cut 0 bases from V and 1 base from J, with 12 bases between. The germline V gene encodes CDR1 MNHEY and CDR2 SVGAGI. The CDR3 sequence is CASSYSLPGRNTEAFF. The CDR3, as DNA: TGTGCCAGCAGTTACTCGCTCCCAGGGAGGAACACTGAAGCTTTCTTT.

The V call is TRBV11-2, the J call TRBJ2-2, with TRBD1 matching over 8 bases. Unmatched junction bases numbered 9, after V lost 3 bases and J lost 0 bases. In germline, CDR1 is SGHAT, CDR2 FQNNGV. The CDR3 runs 18 residues. Here the CDR3 DNA reads TGTGCCAGCAGCTTCAGGGGGCTTGGAAGGGCGAACACCGGGGAGCTGTTTTTT. Its translation: CASSFRGLGRANTGELFF.

This clone appeared once. V is TRBV5-4 and J is TRBJ2-5; no reliable D call. V was cut by 3 bases and J by 4 bases, with 13 bases left in between. Germline V CDR1 and CDR2: SGHNT, YYREEE (reference sequence). The CDR3 has 14 residues. DNA for the CDR3: TGTGCCAGCAGCTACGTCGTAAGCCGAGAGACCCAGTACTTC. Residues: CASSYVVSRETQYF.

The V and J genes are TRBV29-1 and TRBJ2-7; D unclear. The CDR3 length is 11 residues. Germline V lookup: CDR1 SQVTM, CDR2 ANQGSEA. The ends were cut back, 4 bases at V and 2 bases at J, with 6 bases in the middle. The CDR3 region is CSVVIAYEQYF. The CDR3 region has the DNA TGCAGCGTTGTTATAGCCTACGAGCAGTACTTC.

This CDR3 reads CSAPRSYEQYF. The DNA of the CDR3 is TGCAGTGCCCCCCGGTCCTACGAGCAGTACTTC. The chain joins TRBV20-1 to TRBJ2-7; no clear D. Germline loops: CDR1 DFQATT, CDR2 SNEGSKA (reference sequence). The CDR3 loop spans 11 amino acids. V lost 6 bases, J lost 1 base, and 7 bases lay in between.

The chain couples TRBV4-3 to TRBJ2-1; no clear D gene. Trimming pared 4 bases from V and 9 bases from J, leaving 25 bases between. CDR1 is LGHNA, CDR2 YSLEER, per germline. The CDR3 is made up of 17 amino acids. The DNA for the CDR3 is TGCGCCAGCAGCCCACGAAGAATAGGCCGTTTAGTCACTGAGCAGTTCTTC. The encoded protein is CASSPRRIGRLVTEQFF.

This sequence joins TRBV4-1 and TRBJ2-2, with unresolved D. Germline loops: CDR1 MGHRA, CDR2 YSYEKL. The CDR3 is 14 residues long. V was shortened by 3 bases and J by 0 bases, with 5 bases between the two germline ends. Here the CDR3 reads CASSHYPNTGELFF. CDR3 DNA sequence: TGCGCCAGCAGCCACTACCCGAACACCGGGGAGCTGTTTTTT.

The chain uses TRBV6-1 and TRBJ1-3, with D uncertain. Per the germline V gene, CDR1 is MNHNS and CDR2 is SASEGT. This CDR3 contains 13 residues. V shed 11 bases and J shed 0 bases, with 11 bases lying between them. This chain's CDR3 is CALRGYSGNTIYF. The CDR3 DNA is TGTGCCTTACGAGGATACTCTGGAAACACCATATATTTT.

The chain has TRBV30 and TRBJ2-5, with D possibly TRBD1 on 5 matching bases. Trimming shortened V by 5 bases and J by 5 bases, and 15 bases separated the two germline ends. This CDR3 region has 13 residues. Germline V gene lookup returns CDR1 GTSNPN and CDR2 SVGIG (reference sequence). CDR3 in amino acids: CAWAQGSGETQYF. In DNA, the CDR3 is TGTGCCTGGGCGCAGGGTAGTGGGGAGACCCAGTACTTC.

This clone was seen once. V is TRBV7-2 and J is TRBJ2-7, with TRBD1 matching 8 bases. In germline, CDR1 is SGHTA, CDR2 FQGNSA. V lost 6 bases, J lost 2 bases, and 3 bases stayed unmatched. The CDR3 runs to 13 residues. The CDR3: CASRRQGTYEQYF. The CDR3 DNA reads as TGTGCCAGCAGAAGACAGGGGACCTACGAGCAGTACTTC. The full variable domain, rest sourced from reference TRBV7-2 and TRBJ2-7, is GAGVSQSPSNKVTEKGKDVELRCDPISGHTALYWYRQSLGQGLEFLIYFQGNSAPDKSGLPSDRFSAERTGGSVSTLTIQRTQQEDSAVYLCASRRQGTYEQYFGPGTRLTVT.

V usage is TRBV5-8 and J usage is TRBJ2-5; 7 bases fit TRBD1. Trimming took 4 bases from V and 12 from J; bases not matched to a gene: 15. The CDR3 is 14 amino acids. Germline V CDR1 and CDR2: SGHTS, YDEGEE. CDR3 protein: CASSRWLSSTGEYF. CDR3 nucleotide sequence: TGTGCCAGCAGCCGCTGGCTCTCTTCTACAGGGGAGTACTTC.